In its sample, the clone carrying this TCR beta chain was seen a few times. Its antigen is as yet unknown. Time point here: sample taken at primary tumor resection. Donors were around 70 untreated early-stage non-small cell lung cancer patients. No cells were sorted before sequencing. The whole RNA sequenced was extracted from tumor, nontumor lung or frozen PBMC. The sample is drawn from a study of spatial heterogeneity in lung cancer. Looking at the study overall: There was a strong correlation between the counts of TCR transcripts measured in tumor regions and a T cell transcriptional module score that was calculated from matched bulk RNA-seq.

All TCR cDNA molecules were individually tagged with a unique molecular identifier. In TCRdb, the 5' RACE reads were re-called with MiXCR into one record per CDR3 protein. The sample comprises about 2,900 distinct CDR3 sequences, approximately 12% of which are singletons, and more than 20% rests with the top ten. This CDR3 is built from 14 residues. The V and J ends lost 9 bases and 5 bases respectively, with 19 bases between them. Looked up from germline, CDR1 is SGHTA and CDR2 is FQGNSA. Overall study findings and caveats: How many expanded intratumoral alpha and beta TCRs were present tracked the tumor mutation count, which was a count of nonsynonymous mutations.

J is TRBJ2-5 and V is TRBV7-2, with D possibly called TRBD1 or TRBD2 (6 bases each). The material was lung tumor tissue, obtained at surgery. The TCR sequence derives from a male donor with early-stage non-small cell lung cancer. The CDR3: CASRDSWGRETQYF. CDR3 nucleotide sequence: TGTGCCAGTAGGGACTCCTGGGGGCGCGAGACCCAGTACTTC.